These 8 T cell receptor beta chains originate from one sample sequenced in a study of CD8 T cells in ankylosing spondylitis listed by TCRdb under 2017. Overall study results and their limits: Blood from ankylosing spondylitis patients appeared to be characterized by a TCR beta motif composed of roughly 8 highly homologous amino acid variants.

Their antigens are not known. The library was made by 5' RACE. Sequencing was performed on an Illumina HiSeq 2500. TCRdb handled the public reads itself, with Q25 trimming in fastp and clone calling in MiXCR, and kept productive beta chains. Every entry covers one CDR3 protein and lists the most common genes and DNA from its rows. Present in this sample are 390,000 or so distinct CDR3 sequences, 20% to 25% of which were seen just once. About 16% of the sample rests with the top ten. Source material: blood, either unsorted or a sorted T cell fraction (not recorded which). Source of these receptors: a male donor with ankylosing spondylitis.

In this sample, this clonotype turned up a few times. V is TRBV20-1 and J is TRBJ2-2; 7 positions match TRBD2. This CDR3 contains 15 residues. J was trimmed by 3 bases and V by 7 bases; bases with no gene match: 11. Germline CDR1 DFQATT, CDR2 SNEGSKA (reference sequence). CDR3 protein: CSVARASGYTGELFF. The CDR3, as DNA: TGCAGTGTTGCTAGGGCTAGCGGATACACCGGGGAGCTGTTTTTT.

This clonotype was picked up many times. The V gene is TRBV29-1, the J gene TRBJ2-2; 7 bases are a match to TRBD1. Germline CDR1 reads SQVTM; CDR2 reads ANQGSEA. V lost 5 bases to trimming and J lost 2 bases; unmatched junction nucleotides: 8. The CDR3 consists of 15 residues. CDR3 in amino acids: CSVRGQTPNTGELFF. CDR3 DNA: TGCAGCGTTAGGGGACAGACGCCTAACACCGGGGAGCTGTTTTTT.

The rearrangement joins TRBV3-1 to TRBJ1-4, with 9 bases aligning to TRBD1. From germline, CDR1 is LGHDT and CDR2 YNNKEL (reference sequence). Losses at the gene ends were 5 bases for V and 8 bases for J; bases not matched to a gene: 6. The length of the CDR3 is 14 residues. As DNA, the CDR3 is TGTGCCAGCAGCACCCGGACAGGGGACGAAAAACTGTTTTTT. Translation: CASSTRTGDEKLFF.

This clonotype has only a few counts. This rearrangement joins TRBV18 to TRBJ2-7; no definite D call. The CDR3 is made up of 15 amino acids. CDR1 KGHSH and CDR2 LQKENI come from the germline V gene. V lost 4 bases, J lost 2 bases, and 15 bases lay in between. The chain's CDR3 is CASSQLTHSPYEQYF. For the CDR3, the DNA is TGTGCCAGCTCACAATTGACACATTCCCCCTACGAGCAGTACTTC.

This clonotype was seen many times. V gene TRBV10-3 combines with J gene TRBJ2-1; TRBD2 is a possible D gene (6 bases). The CDR3 loop spans 14 amino acids. V dropped 5 bases and J dropped 8 bases, with 16 bases sitting between them. Germline lookup yields CDR1 ENHRY and CDR2 SYGVKD. The CDR3 bases are TGTGCCATCAGTAGAAACCGGGACTTCGATGAGCAGTTCTTC. Translation gives CAISRNRDFDEQFF.

This clonotype was seen a handful of times. The rearrangement uses TRBV7-3 and TRBJ1-1; 10 bases agree with TRBD1. The J segment lost 7 bases and the V segment lost 5 bases, leaving 4 bases of the junction unmatched. Per germline, CDR1 SGHTA and CDR2 FQGTGA. The CDR3 extends over 13 amino acids. CDR3 region: CASSPRTGGEAFF. In DNA form, the CDR3 reads TGTGCCAGCAGCCCCCGGACAGGGGGTGAAGCTTTCTTT.

The rearrangement links TRBV19 to TRBJ1-1; no clear D. CDR1 is LNHDA, CDR2 SQIVND, per germline (reference sequence). The length of the CDR3 is 13 residues. V lost 2 bases to trimming and J lost 0 bases, with 4 bases between them. The CDR3 nucleotides read TGTGCCAGTAGTATATCAGTGAACACTGAAGCTTTCTTT. This codes for CASSISVNTEAFF.

In this sample, this clonotype turned up a few times. V is TRBV6-5 and J is TRBJ2-4, with TRBD2 matching over 7 bases. CDR3 length equals 17 residues. V was clipped by 3 bases and J by 3 bases; unmatched bases: 11. Germline CDR1 MNHEY, CDR2 SVGAGI. The CDR3 nucleotides read TGTGCCAGCAGTTATTCCGGGATAGGGGAGGGCAAAAACATTCAGTACTTC. Protein sequence: CASSYSGIGEGKNIQYF.